The 15 T cell receptor beta chains below come from one sample, sequenced in a study of T cell responses to AZD1222 COVID-19 vaccine. The data were produced by immunoSEQ multiplex PCR, yet TCRdb's version contains in-frame clones alone and is incomplete. Of about 42,000 clones in the sample, about 91% were seen once. Sequences were derived from peripheral blood, sampled 28 days after the second AZD1222 dose. Every receptor here comes from an adult who received the AZD1222 COVID-19 vaccine.

The rearrangement uses TRBV10-3 and TRBJ2-7; D is possibly TRBD2 (6 bases). V lost 4 bases, J lost 4 bases, and 17 bases lay in between. The CDR3 covers 15 residues. Per the germline V gene, CDR1 is ENHRY and CDR2 is SYGVKD. The CDR3 DNA reads TGTGCCATCAGTGGAGGAGGGGCGCCCACTTACGAGCAGTACTTC. Its translation is CAISGGGAPTYEQYF.

This CDR3 reads CASSMTVNYGYTF. CDR3 DNA sequence: TGTGCCAGTAGTATGACGGTGAACTATGGCTACACCTTC. V and J are TRBV19 and TRBJ1-2; D unresolved. Germline V gives CDR1 LNHDA, CDR2 SQIVND (reference sequence). V lost 3 bases and J 2 bases, leaving 7 bases between the germline ends. CDR3 size: 13 residues.

The chain is built from TRBV9 and TRBJ2-2, with 9 bases fitting TRBD2. CDR1 is SGDLS and CDR2 is YYNGEE in the germline V gene. CDR3 length equals 16 residues. J was trimmed by 6 bases and V by 0 bases; bases with no gene match: 6. In DNA form, the CDR3 reads TGTGCCAGCAGCGTAGCGAGCGGGAGGCCCCCCGGGGAGCTGTTTTTT. The encoded protein is CASSVASGRPPGELFF.

The V and J genes are TRBV10-3 and TRBJ1-5; no clear D. CDR1 is ENHRY and CDR2 is SYGVKD in the germline V gene. Trimming took 0 bases from V and 4 from J, leaving 1 base between them. The CDR3 covers 12 residues. This CDR3 reads CAISESNQPQHF. CDR3 coding DNA: TGTGCCATCAGTGAGTCGAATCAGCCCCAGCATTTT.

CDR3 sequence (DNA): TGTGCCAGCAGTTACTCGGCTAGCGGGATATACGAGCAGTACTTC. This gives the protein CASSYSASGIYEQYF. The chain employs TRBV6-5 and TRBJ2-7, with TRBD2 matching 9 bases. Germline loops: CDR1 MNHEY, CDR2 SVGAGI. Trimming removed 0 bases from V and 4 bases from J; junction bases left unmatched: 4. The CDR3 is 15 amino acids.

V and J are TRBV6-5 and TRBJ2-7; D is uncertain. CDR3 length: 13 residues. V was clipped by 9 bases and J by 1 base, with 13 bases between them. Germline V gives CDR1 MNHEY, CDR2 SVGAGI. This CDR3 is CASGRVPSYEQYF. The DNA for the CDR3 is TGTGCCAGTGGTCGGGTCCCGTCCTACGAGCAGTACTTC.

V gene TRBV25-1 combines with J gene TRBJ2-2; maybe TRBD1 (5 bases). CDR1 is MGHDK, CDR2 SYGVNS, per germline. This CDR3 comprises 15 residues. The V end was cut by 4 bases, the J end by 4 bases, with 13 bases between. CDR3: CASSASQGPTGELFF. CDR3 coding DNA: TGTGCCAGCAGTGCCTCTCAGGGCCCCACCGGGGAGCTGTTTTTT.

The chain recombines TRBV3-1 (or the pseudogene TRBV3-2) with TRBJ2-5; 7 nucleotides agree with TRBD1. J gave up 5 bases and V 4 bases, and 13 bases lay outside the gene matches. This CDR3 is 16 amino acids long. Germline V lookup: CDR1 LGHDT, CDR2 YNNKEL (reference sequence). CDR3 coding DNA: TGTGCCAGCAGCCCAACGGAACAGGGGATCTGGGAGACCCAGTACTTC. Protein: CASSPTEQGIWETQYF.

This CDR3 is CASSPQGEGWRYGYTF. The CDR3 region has the DNA TGTGCCAGCTCACCACAAGGAGAAGGCTGGCGCTATGGCTACACCTTC. This chain joins TRBV18 and TRBJ1-2; D is ambiguous. Trimming left V 1 base short and J 4 bases short, with 16 bases between. Per the germline V gene, CDR1 is KGHSH and CDR2 is LQKENI. This CDR3 is built from 16 residues. Using reference TRBV18 and TRBJ1-2 for the parts outside the CDR3, the full variable domain is NAGVMQNPRHLVRRRGQEARLRCSPMKGHSHVYWYRQLPEEGLKFMVYLQKENIIDESGMPKERFSAEFPKEGPSILRIQQVVRGDSAAYFCASSPQGEGWRYGYTFGSGTRLTVV.

The V call is TRBV6-2 or TRBV6-3, the J call TRBJ2-5; possibly TRBD1 or TRBD2 for D (5 bases each). CDR1 and CDR2 (germline): MNHEY, SVGEGT. V gave up 5 bases and J gave up 7 bases, with 14 bases separating them. The CDR3 spans 13 residues. The CDR3 loop reads CASSQHRDGTQYF. The CDR3 DNA reads as TGTGCCAGCAGTCAGCATCGGGACGGGACCCAGTACTTC.

V is TRBV18 and J is TRBJ1-1, with a tentative D call TRBD1 (6 bases). Trimming left V 1 base short and J 4 bases short, with 10 bases between. The CDR3 extends over 14 amino acids. Germline V CDR1 and CDR2: KGHSH, LQKENI. The CDR3 DNA follows: TGTGCCAGCTCACCACGGACAGATATCACTGAAGCTTTCTTT. Its translation: CASSPRTDITEAFF.

This clone came up a few times. The CDR3 nucleotides read TGTGCCAGTGAAGGAGATACGCAGTATTTT. Its translation: CASEGDTQYF. This rearrangement joins TRBV19 to TRBJ2-3; D remains ambiguous. The germline CDR1 and CDR2 sequences are LNHDA and SQIVND (reference sequence). This CDR3 region has 10 residues. The ends were cut back, 8 bases at V and 5 bases at J, with 5 bases in the middle.

The chain employs TRBV3-1 (or the pseudogene TRBV3-2) and TRBJ2-7; D is uncertain. V lost 6 bases and J lost 0, with 15 bases in between. CDR1 LGHDT and CDR2 YNNKEL come from the germline V gene (reference sequence). This CDR3 has 15 amino acids. CDR3 DNA sequence: TGTGCCAGCAGTCGAGCTCTAGGTAGCTCCTACGAGCAGTACTTC. This sequence encodes CASSRALGSSYEQYF.

V usage is TRBV7-3 and J usage is TRBJ2-6; tentatively, D is TRBD2 (5 bases). Trimming removed 2 bases at V and 0 bases at J, with 5 bases between. The CDR3 is 15 residues long. Per the germline V gene, CDR1 is SGHTA and CDR2 is FQGTGA. This CDR3 reads CASSLEGSGANVLTF. In nucleotides, the CDR3 is TGTGCCAGCAGCTTAGAGGGCTCTGGGGCCAACGTCCTGACTTTC.

The rearrangement links TRBV7-9 to TRBJ1-2; D gene unclear. The CDR3 is 13 residues long. Trimming stripped 4 bases from V and 8 bases from J, with 14 bases between. From germline, CDR1 is SEHNR and CDR2 FQNEAQ (reference sequence). CDR3 nucleotides: TGTGCCAGCAGCTCGTTGGACCGGCACGGCTACACCTTC. Translation gives CASSSLDRHGYTF.